Listed below are T cell receptor beta chains from one sample, sequenced in a study of T cells in Graves' hyperthyroidism and ophthalmopathy. TCRdb re-analysed the multiplex PCR reads in MiXCR, keeping a single row per CDR3 protein. In the table there are 490,000 or so distinct CDR3 sequences, 15% to 20% of which are singletons. Sequencing was performed on blood. Receptors originate from a woman aged 25-40 years with Graves' ophthalmopathy. The CDR3 runs from the conserved cysteine through the conserved F or W. The D gene is left open where the match is weak. Not every row has a clone size; where given, it reads once, few, many or a size class.

abundance,v_gene,d_gene,j_gene,CDR3aa,CDR3nt
few,TRBV6-5,NA,TRBJ1-1,CASSYSVTEAFF,TGTGCCAGCAGTTACTCGGTCACTGAAGCTTTCTTT
many,TRBV7-2,NA,TRBJ2-5,CASSLNAQETQYF,TGTGCCAGCAGCTTAAACGCGCAAGAGACCCAGTACTTC
few,TRBV28,NA,TRBJ1-4,CASTDGGTSGKLFF,TGTGCCAGCACCGACGGTGGGACTTCTGGAAAACTGTTTTTT
NA,TRBV12-3/TRBV12-4,TRBD2,TRBJ2-3,CASSFRASGRANRLDTQYF,TGTGCCAGCAGTTTTCGAGCTAGCGGGAGGGCCAATAGGTTAGATACGCAGTATTTT
few,TRBV18,TRBD2,TRBJ2-7,CASSPQSSGPYEQYF,TGTGCCAGCTCACCACAGTCTAGCGGACCCTACGAGCAGTACTTC
few,TRBV27,TRBD1,TRBJ2-7,CASSFLGQGRDGQYF,TGTGCCAGCAGTTTCCTGGGACAGGGGCGAGACGGGCAGTACTTC
many,TRBV20-1,NA,TRBJ1-4,CSARAVEKLFF,TGCAGTGCTAGGGCCGTCGAAAAACTGTTTTTT
many,TRBV30,NA,TRBJ2-6,CAWARAGANVLTF,TGTGCCTGGGCAAGGGCTGGGGCCAACGTCCTGACTTTC
many,TRBV28,NA,TRBJ1-2,CASSLDYGYTF,TGTGCCAGCAGTTTGGACTATGGCTACACCTTC
many,TRBV20-1,NA,TRBJ2-1,CSAPMEGRGYNEQFF,TGCAGTGCTCCGATGGAGGGAAGGGGTTACAATGAGCAGTTCTTC
NA,TRBV11-2,TRBD1,TRBJ1-2,CASSAPTGEQGYTF,TGTGCCAGCAGCGCCCCGACAGGGGAACAAGGCTACACCTTC
few,TRBV19,NA,TRBJ2-5,CASSYKTPWPETQYF,TGTGCCAGTAGTTACAAGACTCCCTGGCCAGAGACCCAGTACTTC
many,TRBV3-1,TRBD2,TRBJ2-1,CASSPTSGNEQFF,TGTGCCAGCAGCCCGACTAGCGGCAATGAGCAGTTCTTC
NA,TRBV20-1,TRBD2,TRBJ2-1,CSARVFRTSGAENSYNEQFF,TGCAGTGCTAGAGTATTTAGAACTAGCGGGGCCGAAAACTCCTACAATGAGCAGTTCTTC
many,TRBV5-1,NA,TRBJ1-1,CASSLLAGQNTEAFF,TGCGCCAGCAGCTTGTTAGCAGGACAGAACACTGAAGCTTTCTTT
NA,TRBV5-6,NA,TRBJ2-5,CASSPGVTETQYF,TGTGCCAGCAGCCCCGGGGTAACAGAGACCCAGTACTTC
many,TRBV30,TRBD1,TRBJ1-2,CAYNPTGDHGYTF,TGTGCCTACAACCCGACAGGGGACCATGGCTACACCTTC
few,TRBV6-1,TRBD1,TRBJ2-3,CASKLPVPRGNPTDTQCF,TGTGCCAGCAAGCTACCCGTGCCCAGGGGGAATCCCACAGATACGCAGTGTTTT
many,TRBV7-2,TRBD1,TRBJ2-7,CASSYQPGQGAHEQYF,TGTGCCAGCAGCTACCAGCCGGGACAGGGTGCCCACGAGCAGTACTTC
many,TRBV11-2,NA,TRBJ2-1,CASSSSQGFSYNEQFF,TGTGCCAGCAGCTCATCCCAGGGTTTCTCCTACAATGAGCAGTTCTTC
many,TRBV20-1,TRBD2,TRBJ2-1,CSARLAWSDYNEQFF,TGCAGTGCAAGACTAGCCTGGTCAGACTACAATGAGCAGTTCTTC
NA,TRBV20-1,TRBD1,TRBJ1-2,CSADGQGVGGYTF,TGCAGTGCTGACGGACAGGGTGTAGGAGGCTACACCTTC